This T cell receptor beta chain was sequenced for a study of cytomegalovirus exposure and HLA in healthy donors. Study-wide background: Earlier sequencing of 150 million to 200 million T cells yielded fewer than 140 million unique TCR beta sequences.

Researchers ran the PCR with 60 Vbeta and 13 Jbeta primers. The assay was immunoSEQ multiplex PCR, and TCRdb's table has in-frame clones only and misses some. The sample holds around 84,000 clones. The length of the CDR3 is 14 residues. V shed 5 bases and J shed 1 base, with 9 bases lying between them. Per germline, CDR1 SGHAT and CDR2 FQDESV (reference sequence). The chain recombines TRBV11-1 with TRBJ2-4; possible D gene TRBD1, 5 bases. Sequencing input: PBMCs. The sequence derives from a man aged 25-40 years in good health and CMV-seronegative. The CDR3 sequence: CASSEQAAKNIQYF. CDR3 nucleotide sequence: TGTGCCAGCAGCGAACAGGCTGCCAAAAACATTCAGTACTTC.